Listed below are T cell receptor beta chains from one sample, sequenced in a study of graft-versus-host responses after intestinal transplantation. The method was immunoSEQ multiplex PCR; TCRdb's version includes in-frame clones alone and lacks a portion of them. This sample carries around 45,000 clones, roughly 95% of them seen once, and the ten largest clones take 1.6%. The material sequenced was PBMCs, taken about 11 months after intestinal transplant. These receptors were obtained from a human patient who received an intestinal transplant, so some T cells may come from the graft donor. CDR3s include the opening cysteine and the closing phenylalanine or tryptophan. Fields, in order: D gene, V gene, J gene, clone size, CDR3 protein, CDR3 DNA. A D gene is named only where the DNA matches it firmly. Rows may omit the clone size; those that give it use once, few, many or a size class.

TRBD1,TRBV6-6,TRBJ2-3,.,CASRDRGRRDTDTQYF,TGTGCCAGCAGGGACAGGGGGCGAAGAGACACAGATACGCAGTATTTT
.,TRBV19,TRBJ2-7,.,CASSPDRDYSYEQYF,TGTGCCAGTTCCCCTGACAGGGACTACTCCTACGAGCAGTACTTC
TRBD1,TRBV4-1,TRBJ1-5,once,CASSHLTGKPQHF,TGCGCCAGCAGCCATCTGACAGGGAAGCCCCAGCATTTT
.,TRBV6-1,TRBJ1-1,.,CASSGRGNTEAFF,TGTGCCAGCAGTGGAAGGGGTAACACTGAAGCTTTCTTT
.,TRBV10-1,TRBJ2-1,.,CASSEEGEQFF,TGCGCCAGCAGTGAGGAGGGAGAGCAGTTCTTC
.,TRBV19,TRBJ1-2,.,CASSGGQRTGYTF,TGTGCCAGTAGCGGGGGGCAGCGCACAGGCTACACCTTC
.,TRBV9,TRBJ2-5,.,CASSVEASSKTQYF,TGTGCCAGCAGCGTAGAGGCTAGCTCGAAGACCCAGTACTTC
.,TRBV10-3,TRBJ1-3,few,CAISSGPSGNTIYF,TGTGCCATCAGTTCCGGACCTTCTGGAAACACCATATATTTT
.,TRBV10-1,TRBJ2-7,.,CASSRLGGREQYF,TGCGCCAGCAGCCGCTTAGGGGGGCGCGAGCAGTACTTC
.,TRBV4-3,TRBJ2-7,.,CASSQDPGAEQYF,TGCGCCAGCAGCCAAGATCCCGGGGCCGAGCAGTACTTC
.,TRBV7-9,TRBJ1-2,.,CASSLGGINYGYTF,TGTGCCAGCAGCTTAGGGGGAATTAACTATGGCTACACCTTC
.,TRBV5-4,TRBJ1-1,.,CASSLNTEAFF,TGTGCCAGCAGCTTGAACACTGAAGCTTTCTTT
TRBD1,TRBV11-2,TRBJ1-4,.,CASSPGTANEKLFF,TGTGCCAGCAGCCCCGGGACAGCTAATGAAAAACTGTTTTTT
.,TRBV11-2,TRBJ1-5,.,CASSLDRRAQPQHF,TGTGCCAGCAGCTTAGACCGACGGGCGCAGCCCCAGCATTTT
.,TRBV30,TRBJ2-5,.,CAWARQIQETQYF,TGTGCCTGGGCCCGACAGATTCAAGAGACCCAGTACTTC
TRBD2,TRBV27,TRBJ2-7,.,CASRSGVSSYEQYF,TGTGCCAGCAGAAGCGGGGTCAGCTCCTACGAGCAGTACTTC
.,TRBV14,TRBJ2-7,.,CASSQDEALGPYF,TGTGCCAGCAGCCAAGATGAGGCTTTGGGACCTTACTTC
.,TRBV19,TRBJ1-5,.,CASRTYGNQPQHF,TGTGCCAGTAGGACCTATGGCAATCAGCCCCAGCATTTT
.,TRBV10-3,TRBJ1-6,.,CAISGLGIGGNSPLHF,TGTGCCATCAGTGGACTTGGGATTGGGGGAAATTCACCCCTCCACTTT
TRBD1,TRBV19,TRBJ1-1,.,CASIGTGYTEAFF,TGTGCCAGTATAGGGACAGGGTACACTGAAGCTTTCTTT
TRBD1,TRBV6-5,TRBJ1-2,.,CASRPGQGSYGYTF,TGTGCCAGCAGGCCGGGACAGGGGAGTTATGGCTACACCTTC
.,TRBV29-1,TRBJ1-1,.,CSVGGVNTEAFF,TGCAGCGTTGGGGGAGTGAACACTGAAGCTTTCTTT
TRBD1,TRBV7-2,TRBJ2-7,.,CASSSNTGQSEQYF,TGTGCCAGCAGCTCTAACACGGGACAGTCCGAGCAGTACTTC
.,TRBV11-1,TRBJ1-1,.,CASSFSRGVAFF,TGTGCCAGCAGCTTTTCGCGGGGAGTAGCTTTCTTT
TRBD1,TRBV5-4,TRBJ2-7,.,CASSLGGTETYEQYF,TGTGCCAGCAGCTTGGGGGGGACAGAAACCTACGAGCAGTACTTC
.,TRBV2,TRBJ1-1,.,CASSQEGGAGGGTEAFF,TGTGCCAGCAGTCAAGAGGGAGGGGCGGGTGGCGGCACTGAAGCTTTCTTT
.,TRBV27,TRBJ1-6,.,CASSLRGRVSPLHF,TGTGCCAGCAGTTTACGCGGGAGGGTTTCACCCCTCCACTTT
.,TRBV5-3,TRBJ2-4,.,CARSWAGSIQYF,TGTGCCAGAAGCTGGGCAGGGAGCATTCAGTACTTC
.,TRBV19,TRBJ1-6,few,CASSRRQRPYNSPLHF,TGTGCCAGTAGTAGAAGACAGCGTCCTTATAATTCACCCCTCCACTTT
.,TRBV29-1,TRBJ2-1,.,CSVVTVYNEQFF,TGCAGCGTCGTGACAGTGTACAATGAGCAGTTCTTC
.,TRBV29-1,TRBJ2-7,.,CSVAPRTPFSSYEQYF,TGCAGCGTTGCCCCCCGGACACCGTTCAGCTCCTACGAGCAGTACTTC
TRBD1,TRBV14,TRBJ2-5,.,CASSRGTGLGETQYF,TGTGCCAGCAGCCGGGGGACAGGGTTGGGAGAGACCCAGTACTTC
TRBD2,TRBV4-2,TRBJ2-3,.,CASSSSGETDTQYF,TGTGCCAGCAGCTCGAGCGGGGAAACAGATACGCAGTATTTT
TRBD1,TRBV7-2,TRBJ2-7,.,CASSLERGRQYF,TGTGCCAGCAGCTTAGAGAGGGGGCGGCAGTACTTC
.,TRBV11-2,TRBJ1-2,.,CASSLAPGDYGYTF,TGTGCCAGCAGCTTAGCCCCAGGGGACTATGGCTACACCTTC
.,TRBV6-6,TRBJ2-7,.,CASSYRGGGSYEQYF,TGTGCCAGCAGTTACAGGGGAGGAGGTTCCTACGAGCAGTACTTC
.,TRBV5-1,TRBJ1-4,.,CASSLGQANEKLFF,TGCGCCAGCAGCCTAGGGCAGGCAAATGAAAAACTGTTTTTT
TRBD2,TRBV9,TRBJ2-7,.,CASSPSGGHEQYF,TGTGCCAGCAGCCCTAGCGGGGGACACGAGCAGTACTTC
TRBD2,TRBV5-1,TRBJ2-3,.,CASSWTIAGGQDTQYF,TGCGCCAGCAGCTGGACTATAGCGGGAGGGCAAGATACGCAGTATTTT
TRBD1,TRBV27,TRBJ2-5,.,CASSDRDGWETQYF,TGTGCCAGCAGTGACAGGGACGGCTGGGAGACCCAGTACTTC
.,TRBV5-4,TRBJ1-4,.,CASSLGVGKLFF,TGTGCCAGCAGCTTGGGCGTGGGAAAACTGTTTTTT
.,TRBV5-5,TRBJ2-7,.,CASSLVGGISYEQYF,TGTGCCAGCAGCTTGGTTGGTGGCATATCCTACGAGCAGTACTTC
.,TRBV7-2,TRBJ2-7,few,CASSLGAGAYEQYF,TGTGCCAGCAGCTTAGGGGCTGGGGCCTACGAGCAGTACTTC